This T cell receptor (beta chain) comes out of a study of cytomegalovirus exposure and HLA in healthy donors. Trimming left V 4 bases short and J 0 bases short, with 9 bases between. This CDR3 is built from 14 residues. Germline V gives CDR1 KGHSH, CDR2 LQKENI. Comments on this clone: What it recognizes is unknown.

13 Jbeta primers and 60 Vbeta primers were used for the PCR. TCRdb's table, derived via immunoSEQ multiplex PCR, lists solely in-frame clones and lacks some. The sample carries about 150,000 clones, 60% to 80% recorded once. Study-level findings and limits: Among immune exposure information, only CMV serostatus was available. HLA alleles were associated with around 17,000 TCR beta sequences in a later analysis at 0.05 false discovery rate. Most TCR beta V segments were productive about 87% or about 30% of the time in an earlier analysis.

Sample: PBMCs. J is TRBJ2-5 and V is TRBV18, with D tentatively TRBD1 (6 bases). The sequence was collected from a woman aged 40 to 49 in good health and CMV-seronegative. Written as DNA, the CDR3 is TGTGCCAGCTCACTCCGACAGGACCAAGAGACCCAGTACTTC. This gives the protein CASSLRQDQETQYF. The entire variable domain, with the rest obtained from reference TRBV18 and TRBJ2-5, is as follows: NAGVMQNPRHLVRRRGQEARLRCSPMKGHSHVYWYRQLPEEGLKFMVYLQKENIIDESGMPKERFSAEFPKEGPSILRIQQVVRGDSAAYFCASSLRQDQETQYFGPGTRLLVL.